This T cell receptor beta chain was obtained from a study of blood T cell repertoires in COVID-19. Study context: Samples representing acute and convalescent COVID-19 were sourced from the United States, Italy and Spain. Sources were T cells, B-cell-depleted T cells, or PBMCs; the material itself was cDNA or gDNA.

Data came from immunoSEQ multiplex PCR; TCRdb stores just in-frame clones and leaves some out. The sample consists of 84,000 or so clones, 75% to 90% of them appearing once. V lost 2 bases, J lost 4 bases, and 21 bases lay in between. CDR3 length: 17 residues. Per the germline V gene, CDR1 is SGHNT and CDR2 is YYREEE (reference sequence). The sequenced material came from peripheral blood. The V call is TRBV5-4, the J call TRBJ2-5; possibly TRBD1 for D (5 bases). The sequence was obtained from a woman older than 75 with acute or convalescent COVID-19. CDR3 DNA: TGTGCCAGCAGCTTATATCTAGGGGTTGAGTTTCCAGAGACCCAGTACTTC. Translating gives CASSLYLGVEFPETQYF.